The present TCR beta chain was sequenced within a study of T cells in Graves' hyperthyroidism and ophthalmopathy. General observations from the study: Blood shared most expanded thyroid clonotypes above 0.001. The authors' 13 V-J model separated ophthalmopathy from stable hyperthyroidism.

TCR beta CDR3 sequences were amplified from RNA transcripts. In the first-round RT-PCR of the TCR CDR3, the HTBI primer set was used. TCRdb recomputed calls from the multiplex PCR reads with MiXCR, one row per CDR3 protein. The table lists 600,000 to 800,000 distinct CDR3 sequences, just over 35% of them singletons. As for this clonotype: Its cognate antigen is unknown.

V was cut by 5 bases and J by 2 bases, with 19 bases left in between. The germline V gene has CDR1 SGHTA and CDR2 FQGNSA. The length of the CDR3 is 16 residues. The definition of stable Graves' hyperthyroidism was no ophthalmopathy progression within 18 months. In making diagnoses, clinical symptoms, serum thyroxine and TRAb, thyroid ultrasound and orbital computed tomography were all used. This chain connects TRBV7-2 to TRBJ2-7; TRBD1 or TRBD2 may be the D gene (6 bases each). The origin of this receptor is a middle-aged woman with Graves' hyperthyroidism. Sequenced: blood. The CDR3 region has the DNA TGTGCCAGCAGCCTTCAAGGGGGGCGCGGGACCTACGAGCAGTACTTC. Translated, it gives CASSLQGGRGTYEQYF.